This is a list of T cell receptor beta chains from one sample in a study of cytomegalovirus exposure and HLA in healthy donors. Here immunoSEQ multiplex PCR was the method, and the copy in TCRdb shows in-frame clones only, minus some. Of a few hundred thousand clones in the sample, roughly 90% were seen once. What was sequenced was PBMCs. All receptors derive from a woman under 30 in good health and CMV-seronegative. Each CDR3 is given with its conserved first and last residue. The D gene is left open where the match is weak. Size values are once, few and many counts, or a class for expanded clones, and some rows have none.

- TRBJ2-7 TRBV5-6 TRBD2 CASSPSGGGSYEQYF TGTGCCAGCAGCCCCTCCGGGGGAGGGTCCTACGAGCAGTACTTC
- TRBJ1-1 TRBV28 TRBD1 CATWTGLSKDTEAFF TGTGCCACCTGGACAGGGTTGTCCAAAGACACTGAAGCTTTCTTT
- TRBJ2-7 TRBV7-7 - CASSLGWTAPLVHHEQYF TGTGCCAGCAGCTTAGGATGGACAGCTCCCCTCGTACACCACGAGCAGTACTTC
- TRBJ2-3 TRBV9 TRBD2 CASSVVGLAGGTDTQYF TGTGCCAGCAGCGTAGTGGGCCTAGCGGGCGGAACAGATACGCAGTATTTT
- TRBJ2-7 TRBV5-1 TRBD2 CASSIGLAGAYEQYF TGCGCCAGCAGCATTGGACTAGCGGGGGCCTACGAGCAGTACTTC
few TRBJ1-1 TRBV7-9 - CASSSTGNAAFF TGTGCCAGCAGCTCTACAGGGAATGCTGCTTTCTTT
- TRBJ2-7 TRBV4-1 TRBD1 CASSQVVGQGYEQYF TGCGCCAGCAGCCAAGTCGTGGGACAGGGCTACGAGCAGTACTTC
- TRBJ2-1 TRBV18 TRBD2 CASSPTSGSWRNEQFF TGTGCCAGCTCCCCTACTAGCGGGTCTTGGAGAAATGAGCAGTTCTTC
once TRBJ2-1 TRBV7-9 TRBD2 CASSFTTSGIDEQFF TGTGCCAGCAGCTTCACGACTAGCGGGATCGATGAGCAGTTCTTC
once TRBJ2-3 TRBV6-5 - CASSRLRTDTQYF TGTGCCAGCAGTAGACTTCGCACAGATACGCAGTATTTT
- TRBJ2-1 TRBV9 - CASSGNRGGGNEQFF TGTGCCAGCAGCGGAAACAGGGGAGGTGGGAATGAGCAGTTCTTC
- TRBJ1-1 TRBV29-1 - CSVRGNTEAFF TGCAGCGTTCGAGGGAACACTGAAGCTTTCTTT
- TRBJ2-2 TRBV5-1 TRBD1 CASSSGTGIGTGELFF TGCGCCAGCAGCTCCGGGACAGGGATCGGCACCGGGGAGCTGTTTTTT
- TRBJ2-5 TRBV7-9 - CASSLVNLQETQYF TGTGCCAGCAGCTTAGTCAACTTACAAGAGACCCAGTACTTC
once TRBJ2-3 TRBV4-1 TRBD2 CASSQSRGLPGTQYF TGCGCCAGCAGCCAAAGTCGGGGACTACCTGGAACGCAGTATTTT
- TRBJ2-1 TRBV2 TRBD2 CASMLAGGEQFF TGTGCCAGCATGCTAGCGGGGGGTGAGCAGTTCTTC
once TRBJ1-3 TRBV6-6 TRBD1 CASSRTGGFSGNTIYF TGTGCCAGCAGTCGGACAGGGGGCTTCTCTGGAAACACCATATATTTT
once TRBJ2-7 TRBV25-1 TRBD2 CASSESLLTSGRPYEQYF TGTGCCAGCAGTGAATCTCTCCTTACTAGCGGGAGACCCTACGAGCAGTACTTC
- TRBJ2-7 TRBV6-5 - CASGEHSQYF TGTGCCTCAGGGGAGCACTCCCAGTACTTC
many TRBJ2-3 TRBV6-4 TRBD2 CASSETSGSADTQYF TGTGCCAGCAGTGAGACTAGCGGGAGTGCAGATACGCAGTATTTT
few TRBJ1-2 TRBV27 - CASKQGRDYGYTF TGTGCCAGCAAACAGGGCCGGGACTATGGCTACACCTTC
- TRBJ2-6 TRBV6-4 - CASSDERRSGANVLTF TGTGCCAGCAGTGACGAGAGGCGCTCTGGGGCCAACGTCCTGACTTTC
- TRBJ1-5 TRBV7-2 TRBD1 CASSLSGQGGGQPQHF TGTGCCAGCAGCTTGTCAGGACAGGGGGGCGGTCAGCCCCAGCATTTT
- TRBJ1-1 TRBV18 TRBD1 CASSRQGDTEAFF TGTGCCAGCTCGCGCCAGGGGGACACTGAAGCTTTCTTT
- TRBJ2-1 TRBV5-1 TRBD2 CASRRASGSITYNEQFF TGCGCCAGCAGGCGGGCTAGCGGGAGTATAACCTACAATGAGCAGTTCTTC
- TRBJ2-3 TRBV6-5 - CASSHPGAGATQYF TGTGCCAGCAGTCACCCGGGGGCGGGAGCCACGCAGTATTTT
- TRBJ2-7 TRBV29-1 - CSVIGGQGGYEQYF TGCAGCGTGATCGGAGGGCAGGGCGGCTACGAGCAGTACTTC
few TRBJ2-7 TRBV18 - CASSPRTSGIEQYF TGTGCCAGCTCACCACGGACAAGTGGAATCGAGCAGTACTTC
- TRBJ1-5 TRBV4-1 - CASSQVPVNQPQHF TGCGCCAGCAGCCAAGTTCCGGTCAATCAGCCCCAGCATTTT
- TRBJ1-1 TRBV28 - CASSLGVGAPNTEAFF TGTGCCAGCAGTTTAGGGGTGGGGGCCCCTAACACTGAAGCTTTCTTT
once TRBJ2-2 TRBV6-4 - CASRGALGELFF TGTGCCAGCAGGGGGGCTCTCGGGGAGCTGTTTTTT
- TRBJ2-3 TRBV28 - CASSLVQGGDTQYF TGTGCCAGCAGTTTAGTACAGGGGGGGGATACGCAGTATTTT
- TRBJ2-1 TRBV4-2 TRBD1 CASSQDWQGVDEQFF TGTGCCAGCAGCCAAGATTGGCAGGGGGTTGATGAGCAGTTCTTC
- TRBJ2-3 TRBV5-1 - CASSLAWGRGADTQYF TGCGCCAGCAGCTTGGCCTGGGGCAGGGGCGCAGATACGCAGTATTTT
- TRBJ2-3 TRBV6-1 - CASTGGGGADTQYF TGTGCCAGCACTGGCGGGGGCGGCGCAGATACGCAGTATTTT
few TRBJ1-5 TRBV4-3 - CASSQRRRPDIFIRPQHF TGCGCCAGCAGCCAAAGGAGAAGGCCGGATATATTTATTCGGCCCCAGCATTTT